What follows are 22 T cell receptor beta chains derived from one specimen sequenced in a study of spatial heterogeneity in lung cancer. Study-wide results and caveats: Expanded alpha and beta TCR counts within tumors tracked tumor mutation counts.

These receptors have no identified antigens. One entry per CDR3 protein, called by TCRdb with MiXCR from the 5' RACE reads. The repertoire includes about 20,000 distinct CDR3 sequences, approximately 15% of them detected once, and over 25% sits in the top ten. Time point defined: sample taken at primary tumor resection. This material consisted of lung tumor tissue, taken at surgery. All receptors derive from a female donor with early-stage non-small cell lung cancer.

The genes are TRBV5-1 and TRBJ2-1; no clear D gene. Germline V lookup: CDR1 SGHRS, CDR2 YFSETQ. The V end was cut by 10 bases, the J end by 1 base, with 21 bases between. The CDR3 totals 16 residues. CDR3 nucleotides: TGCGCCGGCCTTCGCACCAGAGGCTTTTCCTACAATGAGCAGTTCTTC. Residues: CAGLRTRGFSYNEQFF.

The chain combines TRBV5-1 with TRBJ2-7; 9 nucleotides agree with TRBD2. The germline CDR1 and CDR2 sequences are SGHRS and YFSETQ. CDR3 length: 19 amino acids. With 0 bases clipped from V and 2 bases from J, the junction kept 15 bases outside the gene matches. The CDR3 spells CASSLVGKLRLAGTYEQYF. Here the CDR3 DNA reads TGCGCCAGCAGCTTGGTAGGAAAATTACGTCTAGCGGGAACCTACGAGCAGTACTTC.

In its sample, this clonotype is medium-sized. The rearrangement links TRBV24-1 to TRBJ2-1; possibly TRBD1 for D (6 bases). The CDR3 loop spans 15 amino acids. Germline CDR1 is KGHDR and CDR2 is SFDVKD. V was shortened by 3 bases and J by 3 bases, with 11 bases between the two germline ends. The CDR3 loop is CATSDNRVLYNEQFF. The CDR3 DNA is TGTGCCACCAGTGATAACAGGGTTCTCTACAATGAGCAGTTCTTC.

In this sample, this clonotype is medium-sized (0.01 to 0.1%). The chain has TRBV29-1 and TRBJ2-1, with a possible D match to TRBD1 (5 bases). The V end lost 1 base, the J end lost 0 bases, and 16 bases lay between the germline ends. There are 17 residues in the CDR3. Germline values: CDR1 SQVTM, CDR2 ANQGSEA. CDR3 bases: TGCAGCGTTGAAGGGACGCCGGACACCAGCTCCTACAATGAGCAGTTCTTC. This translates into CSVEGTPDTSSYNEQFF.

The genes are TRBV20-1 and TRBJ2-7, with no clear D. CDR1 is DFQATT, CDR2 SNEGSKA, per germline (reference sequence). Between the trimmed V and J ends, which lost 0 bases and 5 bases, there was a span of 17 bases. The CDR3 sequence is 15 residues long. The CDR3 spells CSAREELSELDEQYF. CDR3 bases: TGCAGTGCTAGAGAGGAGTTATCTGAGCTTGACGAGCAGTACTTC.

This chain links TRBV7-6 with TRBJ2-3; D is unclear. This CDR3 comprises 16 residues. Trimming removed 1 base at V and 0 bases at J, with 11 bases between. Germline lookup yields CDR1 SGHVS and CDR2 FNYEAQ. Here the CDR3 DNA reads TGTGCCAGCAGCTTAGATCGCGACACTAGCACAGATACGCAGTATTTT. Translation: CASSLDRDTSTDTQYF.

This clonotype was seen more than once but under ten times. The V and J genes are TRBV6-1 and TRBJ2-3; TRBD2 might be the D (5 bases). V lost 5 bases and J 2 bases, leaving 11 bases between the germline ends. The CDR3 runs 14 residues. Per the germline V gene, CDR1 is MNHNS and CDR2 is SASEGT. The CDR3 nucleotides read TGTGCCAGCAGTCCTAGCACCTCCACAGATACGCAGTATTTT. It encodes CASSPSTSTDTQYF.

This sequence joins TRBV4-1 and TRBJ2-7, with 7 bases fitting TRBD1. The germline V gene encodes CDR1 MGHRA and CDR2 YSYEKL. This CDR3 is built from 14 residues. V shed 0 bases and J 3 bases; nucleotides not matched to a gene: 2. The CDR3 nucleotides are TGCGCCAGCAGCCAAGATGCAGGGGGCTACGAGCAGTACTTC. As protein: CASSQDAGGYEQYF.

This clonotype has a count of ten or more. V is TRBV11-2 and J is TRBJ2-6; D unclear. The CDR3 has 12 residues. Between the trimmed V and J ends, which lost 5 bases and 11 bases, there was a span of 10 bases. The V gene's germline CDR1 is SGHAT and CDR2 FQNNGV. CDR3 DNA sequence: TGTGCCAGCAGCCCTATTACCCACGTCCTGACTTTC. This encodes CASSPITHVLTF.

The V gene is TRBV28, the J gene TRBJ2-1, with 11 positions matching TRBD2. The CDR3 contains 16 residues. Trimming cost V 3 bases and J 8 bases; bases outside gene matches: 9. Germline CDR1 is MDHEN and CDR2 is SYDVKM. For the CDR3, the DNA is TGTGCCAGCAGTTTTAGCGGGAGGGCCTCGTTCGATGAGCAGTTCTTC. This codes for CASSFSGRASFDEQFF.

The rearrangement joins TRBV28 to TRBJ2-7, with a weak D call TRBD2 (5 bases). Germline assignment: CDR1 MDHEN and CDR2 SYDVKM. The CDR3 is 13 amino acids. The ends were cut back, 4 bases at V and 3 bases at J, with 10 bases in the middle. This CDR3 is CASSSGDIYEQYF. The CDR3 nucleotides read TGTGCCAGCAGTTCCGGGGATATCTACGAGCAGTACTTC.

The rearrangement links TRBV20-1 to TRBJ2-1; D is undetermined. Trimming shortened V by 6 bases and J by 6 bases, and 9 bases separated the two germline ends. The CDR3 consists of 11 residues. The germline CDR1 and CDR2 sequences are DFQATT and SNEGSKA (reference sequence). In DNA, the CDR3 is TGCAGTGCCACCGGACCCAATGAGCAGTTCTTC. Translating it yields CSATGPNEQFF.

This clonotype has at least ten counts. This chain connects TRBV3-1 to TRBJ2-7, with TRBD2 matching over 11 bases. CDR1 and CDR2 (germline): LGHDT, YNNKEL (reference sequence). With V trimmed by 1 base and J by 7 bases, 6 bases remained unmatched. There are 15 residues in the CDR3. In DNA, the CDR3 is TGTGCCAGCAGCCAAGGACTAGCGGGACCGGGGGAGCAGTACTTC. This translates into CASSQGLAGPGEQYF.

The chain employs TRBV29-1 and TRBJ2-1; TRBD2 matches 8 bases. V shed 4 bases, J shed 1 base, and the junction held 6 bases outside the gene matches. This CDR3 region has 15 residues. The germline V gene encodes CDR1 SQVTM and CDR2 ANQGSEA. CDR3 bases: TGCAGCGTTGCCGTCAGCGGGAGATCCTACAATGAGCAGTTCTTC. It translates to CSVAVSGRSYNEQFF.

This clonotype showed up many times. The chain uses TRBV6-1 and TRBJ2-2; 7 bases align to TRBD1. Germline lookup yields CDR1 MNHNS and CDR2 SASEGT. CDR3 length: 15 residues. After removal of 10 bases from V and 5 bases from J, the junction contained 13 bases not matched to a gene. CDR3 in amino acids: CATRTGRWRTGELFF. The DNA of the CDR3 is TGTGCCACCCGGACAGGAAGGTGGCGGACCGGGGAGCTGTTTTTT.

This clonotype was seen many times. This chain links TRBV5-1 with TRBJ2-1; perhaps TRBD1 as D (6 bases). The germline V and J ends were trimmed by 2 bases and 4 bases, with 13 bases remaining between them. CDR3 length equals 15 residues. Looked up from germline, CDR1 is SGHRS and CDR2 is YFSETQ. CDR3 coding DNA: TGCGCCAGCAGCTTCTCCCGGGACATGTACAATGAGCAGTTCTTC. It is translated as CASSFSRDMYNEQFF.

This clonotype was counted many times. The J gene is TRBJ2-1, the V gene TRBV10-3; tentatively, D is TRBD1 (6 bases). Germline V gene lookup returns CDR1 ENHRY and CDR2 SYGVKD. Trimming pared 8 bases from V and 4 bases from J, leaving 18 bases between. The CDR3 spans 15 residues. The CDR3 is CAIRQGQTPYNEQFF. The CDR3 DNA follows: TGTGCCATCCGTCAAGGACAGACTCCATACAATGAGCAGTTCTTC.

This chain links TRBV2 with TRBJ2-5, with 11 bases identical to TRBD2. J was trimmed by 4 bases and V by 5 bases; bases with no gene match: 6. The CDR3 sequence is 15 residues long. The germline V gene encodes CDR1 SNHLY and CDR2 FYNNEI. The CDR3 protein is CASSKTSGAPETQYF. As DNA, the CDR3 is TGTGCCAGCAGTAAGACTAGCGGGGCCCCAGAGACCCAGTACTTC.

The chain couples TRBV5-1 to TRBJ2-3; 10 bases are shared with TRBD2. V lost 6 bases to trimming and J lost 4 bases; unmatched junction nucleotides: 5. The CDR3 is 14 residues long. Germline CDR1 reads SGHRS; CDR2 reads YFSETQ. CDR3 DNA sequence: TGCGCCAGCACCCTAGCGGGAGACGCAGATACGCAGTATTTT. Translating gives CASTLAGDADTQYF.

The chain carries TRBV15 and TRBJ2-5; D is undetermined. Germline loops: CDR1 LNHNV, CDR2 YYDKDF (reference sequence). The CDR3 consists of 16 residues. Trimming left V 4 bases short and J 3 bases short, with 18 bases between. CDR3: CATSKRRGRTEETQYF. In DNA form, the CDR3 reads TGTGCCACCAGCAAAAGGAGAGGTAGAACAGAAGAGACCCAGTACTTC.

This clonotype has a count of ten or more. This chain links TRBV5-1 with TRBJ2-5, with TRBD2 identical over 9 bases. The V gene's germline CDR1 is SGHRS and CDR2 YFSETQ. The junction had 13 bases not matched to a gene; V was cut back by 0 bases and J by 4 bases. This CDR3 region has 18 residues. CDR3 protein: CASSLDLAGGAGGETQYF. The CDR3 region has the DNA TGCGCCAGCAGCTTGGATCTGGCGGGAGGGGCCGGAGGAGAGACCCAGTACTTC. Using reference TRBV5-1 and TRBJ2-5 for the parts outside the CDR3, the full variable domain is KAGVTQTPRYLIKTRGQQVTLSCSPISGHRSVSWYQQTPGQGLQFLFEYFSETQRNKGNFPGRFSGRQFSNSRSEMNVSTLELGDSALYLCASSLDLAGGAGGETQYFGPGTRLLVL.

This clonotype was counted only a few times. The rearrangement uses TRBV19 and TRBJ2-7; weak D call: TRBD2 (5 bases). Trimming cost V 1 base and J 3 bases, with 10 bases left between them. This CDR3 contains 14 residues. Germline loops: CDR1 LNHDA, CDR2 SQIVND (reference sequence). CDR3 residues: CASSIGGSLYEQYF. CDR3 DNA sequence: TGTGCCAGTAGTATAGGAGGGAGTCTCTACGAGCAGTACTTC. The full variable domain, rest sourced from reference TRBV19 and TRBJ2-7, is DGGITQSPKYLFRKEGQNVTLSCEQNLNHDAMYWYRQDPGQGLRLIYYSQIVNDFQKGDIAEGYSVSREKKESFPLTVTSAQKNPTAFYLCASSIGGSLYEQYFGPGTRLTVT.